This TCR beta chain was recovered during a study of monozygotic twins with inflammatory bowel disease. Germline V gene lookup returns CDR1 SGHTA and CDR2 FQGNSA. The CDR3 loop spans 14 amino acids. Each sample had eight separate cDNA synthesis reactions. TCRdb re-called the 5' RACE reads; one entry per CDR3 protein, DNA not given. This listing includes around 450,000 distinct CDR3 sequences. The chain uses TRBV7-2 and TRBJ1-1. Sequencing used blood. The TCR sequence derives from a human donor with ulcerative colitis or Crohn's disease, or a healthy co-twin of an affected twin (not recorded which). The CDR3 spells CASSLGLANTEAFF.